This entry lists 12 T cell receptor beta chains sequenced from one sample in a study of breast tumors, draining lymph nodes, adjacent tissues. TCRdb reanalysed the multiplex PCR reads using MiXCR and keeps one entry per CDR3 protein. The data contain fewer than 140,000 distinct CDR3 sequences, roughly 33% of them seen just once; the ten biggest clones take up around 5.9%. The lymph nodes were axillary draining lymph nodes from breast cancer patients. Sequencing was carried out using axillary lymph node tissue. These receptors originate from a female donor with breast cancer. Some clones in this sample may be carry-over from other donors' samples.

Worth noting for this clonotype: At one end the junction does not follow the germline gene, possibly because of a read error. The chain has TRBV7-2 and TRBJ2-7; TRBD2 agrees at 13 bases. The CDR3 is 14 amino acids. Germline V gene data show CDR1 as SGHTA and CDR2 as FQGNSA. CDR3 loop: CASSEGLAGTERYF. In DNA form, the CDR3 reads TGTGCCAGCAGCGAGGGACTAGCGGGGACCGAGCGGTACTTC.

The chain is built from TRBV2 and TRBJ2-5, with 12 positions matching TRBD1. The germline CDR1 and CDR2 sequences are SNHLY and FYNNEI. The CDR3 has 18 amino acids. V gave up 10 bases and J gave up 0 bases; unmatched junction bases: 15. The CDR3 sequence is CANGEGGTGGRYQETQYF. In DNA form, the CDR3 reads TGTGCCAACGGCGAAGGTGGGACAGGGGGCCGGTACCAAGAGACCCAGTACTTC.

The sample holds many counts of this clonotype. CDR3 residues: CASSGGLSYNEQFF. For the CDR3, the DNA is TGTGCCAGCAGTGGAGGACTCTCCTACAATGAGCAGTTCTTC. The J gene is TRBJ2-1, the V gene TRBV2; a weak D match, TRBD2 (5 bases). CDR1 is SNHLY and CDR2 is FYNNEI in the germline V gene. Trimming took off 4 bases at V and 0 bases at J, with 7 bases between the two ends. The CDR3 has 14 residues. Complete variable domain (other parts from reference TRBV2 and TRBJ2-1): EPEVTQTPSHQVTQMGQEVILRCVPISNHLYFYWYRQILGQKVEFLVSFYNNEISEKSEIFDDQFSVERPDGSNFTLKIRSTKLEDSAMYFCASSGGLSYNEQFFGPGTRLTVL.

The CDR3 sequence: CSVQAAGNTIYF. CDR3 nucleotides: TGCAGCGTTCAGGCGGCTGGAAACACCATATATTTT. The chain is built from TRBV29-1 and TRBJ1-3; D uncertain. The CDR3 sequence is 12 residues long. From germline, CDR1 is SQVTM and CDR2 ANQGSEA. V lost 5 bases and J 2 bases, leaving 7 bases between the germline ends.

This clonotype was seen repeatedly, ten times or more. The chain has TRBV27 and TRBJ1-2; 8 bases align to TRBD1. From germline, CDR1 is MNHEY and CDR2 SMNVEV (reference sequence). J was trimmed by 7 bases and V by 1 base; bases with no gene match: 2. The CDR3 runs to 13 residues. The CDR3 nucleotides are TGTGCCAGCAGTTTATACAGGGGGGGTGGCTACACCTTC. Protein sequence: CASSLYRGGGYTF.

This clonotype was seen a handful of times. The rearrangement uses TRBV7-2 and TRBJ1-1; D unclear. V shed 5 bases and J shed 0 bases, with 7 bases lying between them. There are 13 residues in the CDR3. From germline, CDR1 is SGHTA and CDR2 FQGNSA. CDR3: CASSPRMNTEAFF. In nucleotides, the CDR3 is TGTGCCAGCAGCCCTAGGATGAACACTGAAGCTTTCTTT.

This chain links TRBV19 with TRBJ1-1, with 7 bases lining up with TRBD1. Looked up from germline, CDR1 is LNHDA and CDR2 is SQIVND (reference sequence). This CDR3 comprises 13 residues. V lost 3 bases, J lost 6 bases, and 4 bases stayed unmatched. CDR3 nucleotides: TGTGCCAGTAGTATCCAGGGGGTTGCTGAAGCTTTCTTT. This codes for CASSIQGVAEAFF.

V usage is TRBV15 and J usage is TRBJ2-2; TRBD2 might be the D (5 bases). Trimming removed 0 bases at V and 4 bases at J, with 9 bases between. CDR3 length: 15 amino acids. Germline values: CDR1 LNHNV, CDR2 YYDKDF (reference sequence). CDR3 amino acids: CATSRDLRGTGELFF. CDR3 coding DNA: TGTGCCACCAGCAGAGATCTTCGGGGCACCGGGGAGCTGTTTTTT.

This clonotype was seen at least ten times. In nucleotides, the CDR3 is TGCAGTGCTAGGCGGACAACTAATGAAAAACTGTTTTTT. Protein sequence: CSARRTTNEKLFF. This sequence joins TRBV20-1 and TRBJ1-4, with D unresolved. CDR1 DFQATT and CDR2 SNEGSKA come from the germline V gene (reference sequence). This CDR3 contains 13 residues. Trimming removed 3 bases at V and 0 bases at J, with 5 bases between.

Details on this clonotype: A read error may account for a junction end that differs from germline. The rearrangement joins TRBV6-1 to TRBJ1-1; tentatively, D is TRBD1 (6 bases). CDR1 is MNHNS and CDR2 is SASEGT in the germline V gene. CDR3 length: 15 residues. CDR3 residues: CASSQWGGSNTEAFF. CDR3 coding DNA: TGCGCCAGCAGTCAATGGGGGGGCTCGAACACTGAAGCTTTCTTT.

The chain employs TRBV20-1 and TRBJ1-2; TRBD1 matches at 8 bases. Germline CDR1 and CDR2: DFQATT and SNEGSKA (reference sequence). The V and J ends lost 4 bases and 2 bases, in that order; junction bases with no gene match: 3. CDR3 length: 13 amino acids. This CDR3 is CSAMRTGNYGYTF. Written as DNA, the CDR3 is TGCAGTGCTATGCGGACAGGGAACTATGGCTACACCTTC.

This clonotype has ten or more counts. The chain carries TRBV4-2 and TRBJ2-2, with 10 bases that match TRBD2. The CDR3 is 17 residues long. The trim removed 2 bases at V and 6 bases at J, leaving 9 bases unmatched. Germline V lookup: CDR1 LGHNA, CDR2 YNFKEQ. The CDR3, as DNA: TGTGCCAGCAGCCAAAGGCTAGCGGGAGATTGGGCCGGGGAGCTGTTTTTT. Translation gives CASSQRLAGDWAGELFF.